This TCR beta chain emerged from a study of blood T cells in healthy people across ages. Study overall: Template switching retrieved approximately one barcoded beta molecule for each two T cells.

Study observations and caveats: TCR beta diversity tracked closely with naive T cell percentage.

As for this clonotype: Its antigen is still unknown.

The CDR3 is made up of 13 amino acids. Germline CDR1 GTSNPN, CDR2 SVGIG (reference sequence). With 8 bases clipped from V and 9 bases from J, the junction kept 13 bases outside the gene matches. Next came a second PCR, run for about 6 to 11 cycles, which used a sample-barcoded 5' primer along with a J-beta primer mix. TCRdb analysed the 5' RACE reads with MiXCR anew, one entry per CDR3 protein. The sample carries fewer than 900,000 distinct CDR3 sequences, 49% recorded once. The receptor was isolated from a woman aged 60 to 75 in good health. Sequenced material: blood. The V gene is TRBV30, the J gene TRBJ2-1; TRBD1 aligns across 7 bases. The CDR3 coding sequence is TGTGCCAGAAGGGGGCGGGCCCTTGGTGAGCAGTTCTTC. As protein: CARRGRALGEQFF.